The clone carrying this T cell receptor (beta chain) was recorded at least ten times. The target antigen is unknown. Stated time point: longitudinal time-point 2. 5'RACE with 10-nucleotide random UMIs produced the cDNA. TCRdb reanalysed the 5' RACE reads using MiXCR and keeps one entry per CDR3 protein. The table lists tens of thousands of distinct CDR3 sequences, 5.8% of them singletons. This specimen comes from a study of neurological immune-mediated disorders. Turning to the study itself: The roughly 34 multiple sclerosis patients comprised roughly 31 that were relapsing-remitting and 3 that were secondary progressive.

CDR3 size: 15 residues. With V trimmed by 4 bases and J by 6 bases, 11 bases remained unmatched. Looked up from germline, CDR1 is SGHRS and CDR2 is YFSETQ. Notes on the study in general: CDR3 amino acid sequences of expanded clones were not shared across subjects, a result suggesting private repertoires in all groups. Patients with HTLV-1-associated myelopathy had the highest level of TCR clonal expansion, whereas patients with multiple sclerosis had the lowest level, falling beneath the level found in healthy controls.

Sequenced sample: PBMCs. The J gene is TRBJ2-7, the V gene TRBV5-1, with 9 bases matching TRBD1. This receptor was obtained from an older woman with multiple sclerosis. The CDR3 bases are TGCGCCAGCAGCCCTCGGACAGGGGCCCTCGGCGAGCAGTACTTC. Translating gives CASSPRTGALGEQYF. Full variable domain (remainder filled in from reference TRBV5-1 and TRBJ2-7): KAGVTQTPRYLIKTRGQQVTLSCSPISGHRSVSWYQQTPGQGLQFLFEYFSETQRNKGNFPGRFSGRQFSNSRSEMNVSTLELGDSALYLCASSPRTGALGEQYFGPGTRLTVT.